What follows describes a single T cell receptor (beta chain). Only in-frame clones appear in the TCRdb table, and some are missing; sequencing was by immunoSEQ multiplex PCR. The table has a few hundred thousand clones, about 89% seen once. V lost 8 bases and J 3 bases, leaving 14 bases between the germline ends. This CDR3 has 13 residues. Germline lookup yields CDR1 SEHNR and CDR2 FQNEAQ (reference sequence). The data were taken from a study of cytomegalovirus exposure and HLA in healthy donors. The TCR was taken from a woman between 18 and 30 years old in good health and CMV-seronegative. Sequencing was done on a sample of PBMCs. The chain uses TRBV7-9 and TRBJ2-7, with D hard to call. CDR3: CASLPGGHYEQYF. Written as DNA, the CDR3 is TGTGCCAGCCTACCTGGCGGTCACTACGAGCAGTACTTC.